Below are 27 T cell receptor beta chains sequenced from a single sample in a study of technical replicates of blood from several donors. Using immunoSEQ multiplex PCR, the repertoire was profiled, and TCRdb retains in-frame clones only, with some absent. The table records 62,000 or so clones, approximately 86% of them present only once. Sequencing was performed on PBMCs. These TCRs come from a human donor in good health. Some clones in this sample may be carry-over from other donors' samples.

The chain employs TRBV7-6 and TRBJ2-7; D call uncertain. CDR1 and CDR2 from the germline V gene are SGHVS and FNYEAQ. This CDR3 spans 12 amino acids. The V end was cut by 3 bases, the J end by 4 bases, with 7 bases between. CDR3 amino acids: CASSLGQYEQYF. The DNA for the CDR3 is TGTGCCAGCAGCTTGGGCCAATACGAGCAGTACTTC.

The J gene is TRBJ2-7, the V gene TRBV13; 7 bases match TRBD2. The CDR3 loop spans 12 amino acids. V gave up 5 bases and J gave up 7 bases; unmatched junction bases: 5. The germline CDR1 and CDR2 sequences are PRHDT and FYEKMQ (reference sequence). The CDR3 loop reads CASSGLEAEQYF. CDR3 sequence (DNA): TGTGCCAGCAGCGGACTAGAAGCTGAGCAGTACTTC.

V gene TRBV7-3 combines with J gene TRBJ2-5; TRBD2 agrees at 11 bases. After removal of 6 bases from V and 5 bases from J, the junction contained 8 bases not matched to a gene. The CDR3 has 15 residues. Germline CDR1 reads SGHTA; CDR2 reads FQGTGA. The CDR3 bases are TGTGCCAGCAGTTTTAGCGGGGGGGCCTTCGAGACCCAGTACTTC. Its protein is CASSFSGGAFETQYF.

The CDR3 bases are TGCGCCAGCAGGCTAGCGGGAGGATCTGAGCAGTTCTTC. This codes for CASRLAGGSEQFF. This sequence joins TRBV5-1 and TRBJ2-1, with 11 bases lining up with TRBD2. The V and J ends lost 5 bases and 9 bases, in that order; junction bases with no gene match: 4. In germline, CDR1 is SGHRS, CDR2 YFSETQ. The CDR3 is made up of 13 amino acids.

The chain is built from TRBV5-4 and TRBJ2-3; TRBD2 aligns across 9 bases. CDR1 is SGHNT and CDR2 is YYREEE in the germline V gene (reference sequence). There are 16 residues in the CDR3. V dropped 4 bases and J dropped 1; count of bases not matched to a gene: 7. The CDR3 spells CASSPGRTSGTDTQYF. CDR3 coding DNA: TGTGCCAGCAGCCCAGGAAGGACTAGCGGCACAGATACGCAGTATTTT. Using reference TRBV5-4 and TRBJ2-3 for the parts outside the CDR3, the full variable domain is ETGVTQSPTHLIKTRGQQVTLRCSSQSGHNTVSWYQQALGQGPQFIFQYYREEENGRGNFPPRFSGLQFPNYSSELNVNALELDDSALYLCASSPGRTSGTDTQYFGPGTRLTVL.

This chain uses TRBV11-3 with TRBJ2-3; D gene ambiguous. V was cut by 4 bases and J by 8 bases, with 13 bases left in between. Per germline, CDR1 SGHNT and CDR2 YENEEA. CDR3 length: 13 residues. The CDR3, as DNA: TGTGCCAGCAGCTCTAGAGGAACGGCTACGCAGTATTTT. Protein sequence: CASSSRGTATQYF.

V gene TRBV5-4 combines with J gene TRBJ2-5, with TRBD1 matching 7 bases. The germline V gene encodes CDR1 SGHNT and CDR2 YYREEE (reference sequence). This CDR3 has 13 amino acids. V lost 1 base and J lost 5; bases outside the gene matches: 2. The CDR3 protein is CASSLRGGETQYF. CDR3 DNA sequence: TGTGCCAGCAGCTTGAGAGGGGGCGAGACCCAGTACTTC.

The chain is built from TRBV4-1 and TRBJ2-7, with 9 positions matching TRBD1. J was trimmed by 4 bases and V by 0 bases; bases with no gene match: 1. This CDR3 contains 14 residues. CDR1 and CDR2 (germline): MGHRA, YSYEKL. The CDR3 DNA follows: TGCGCCAGCAGCCAAGAGGGGACAGGGTACGAGCAGTACTTC. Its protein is CASSQEGTGYEQYF.

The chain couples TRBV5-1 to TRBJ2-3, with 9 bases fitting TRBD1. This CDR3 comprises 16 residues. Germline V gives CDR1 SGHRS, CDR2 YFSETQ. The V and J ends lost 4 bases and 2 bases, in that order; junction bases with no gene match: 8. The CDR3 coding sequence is TGCGCCAGCAGCCCTCTAACAGGGGGCATCACAGATACGCAGTATTTT. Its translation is CASSPLTGGITDTQYF.

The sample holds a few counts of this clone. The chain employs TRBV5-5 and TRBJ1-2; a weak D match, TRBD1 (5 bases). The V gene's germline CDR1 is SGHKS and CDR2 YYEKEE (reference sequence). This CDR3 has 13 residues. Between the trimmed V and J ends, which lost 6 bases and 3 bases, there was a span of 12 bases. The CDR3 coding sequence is TGTGCCAGCACCCCCCAGGGCTACTATGGCTACACCTTC. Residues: CASTPQGYYGYTF.

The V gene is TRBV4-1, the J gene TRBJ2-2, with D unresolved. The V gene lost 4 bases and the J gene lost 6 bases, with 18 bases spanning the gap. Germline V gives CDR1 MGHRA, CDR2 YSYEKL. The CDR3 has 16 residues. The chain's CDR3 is CASSLDPNMAAGELFF. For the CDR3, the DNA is TGCGCCAGCAGCCTAGACCCGAACATGGCGGCCGGGGAGCTGTTTTTT.

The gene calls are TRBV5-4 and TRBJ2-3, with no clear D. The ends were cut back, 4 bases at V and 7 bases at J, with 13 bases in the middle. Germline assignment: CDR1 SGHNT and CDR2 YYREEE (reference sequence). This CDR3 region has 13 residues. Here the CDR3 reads CASSKKLDYTQYF. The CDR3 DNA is TGTGCCAGCAGCAAGAAGCTAGATTATACGCAGTATTTT.

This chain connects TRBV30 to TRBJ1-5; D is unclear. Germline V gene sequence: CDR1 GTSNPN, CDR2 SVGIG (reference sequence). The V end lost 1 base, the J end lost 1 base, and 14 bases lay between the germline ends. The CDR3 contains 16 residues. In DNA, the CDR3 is TGTGCCTGGAGTGACAAAACTCAGGTGAGCAATCAGCCCCAGCATTTT. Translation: CAWSDKTQVSNQPQHF.

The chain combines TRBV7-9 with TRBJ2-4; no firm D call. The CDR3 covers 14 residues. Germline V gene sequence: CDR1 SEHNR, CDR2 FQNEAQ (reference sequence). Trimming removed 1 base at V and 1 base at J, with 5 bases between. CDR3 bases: TGTGCCAGCAGCTTAGACGCGGCCAAAAACATTCAGTACTTC. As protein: CASSLDAAKNIQYF. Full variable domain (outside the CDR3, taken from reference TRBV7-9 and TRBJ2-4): DTGVSQNPRHKITKRGQNVTFRCDPISEHNRLYWYRQTLGQGPEFLTYFQNEAQLEKSRLLSDRFSAERPKGSFSTLEIQRTEQGDSAMYLCASSLDAAKNIQYFGAGTRLSVL.

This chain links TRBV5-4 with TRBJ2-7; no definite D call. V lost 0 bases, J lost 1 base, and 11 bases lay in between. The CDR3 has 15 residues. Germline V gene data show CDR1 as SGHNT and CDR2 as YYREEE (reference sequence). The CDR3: CASSLGHSASYEQYF. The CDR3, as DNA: TGTGCCAGCAGCTTGGGTCACAGTGCTTCCTACGAGCAGTACTTC.

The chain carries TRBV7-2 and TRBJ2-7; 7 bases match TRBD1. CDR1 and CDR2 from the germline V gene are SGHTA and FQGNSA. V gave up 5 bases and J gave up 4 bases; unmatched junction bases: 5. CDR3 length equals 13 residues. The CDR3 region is CASSLGGKYEQYF. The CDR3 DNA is TGTGCCAGCAGCCTAGGGGGCAAATACGAGCAGTACTTC.

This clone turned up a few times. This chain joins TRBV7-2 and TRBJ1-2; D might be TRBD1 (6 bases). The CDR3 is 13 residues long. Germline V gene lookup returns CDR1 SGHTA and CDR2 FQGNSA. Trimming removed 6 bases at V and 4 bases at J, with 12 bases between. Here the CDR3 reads CASRAGQVYGYTF. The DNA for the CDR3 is TGTGCCAGCAGAGCGGGACAAGTCTATGGCTACACCTTC.

As DNA, the CDR3 is TGTGCCAGCAGCTTAAGGGGTGTGGAATGGGACGAGCAGTACTTC. It translates to CASSLRGVEWDEQYF. The chain recombines TRBV7-2 with TRBJ2-7; TRBD1 might be the D (5 bases). Trimming took off 2 bases at V and 5 bases at J, with 16 bases between the two ends. Germline CDR1 reads SGHTA; CDR2 reads FQGNSA. CDR3 size: 15 residues.

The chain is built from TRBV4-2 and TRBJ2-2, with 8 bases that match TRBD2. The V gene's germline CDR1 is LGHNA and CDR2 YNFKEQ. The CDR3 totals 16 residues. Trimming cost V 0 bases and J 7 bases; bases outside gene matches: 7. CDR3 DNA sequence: TGTGCCAGCAGCCAAGATCGGCTAGCGGGTGTCGGGGAGCTGTTTTTT. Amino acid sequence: CASSQDRLAGVGELFF.

The DNA of the CDR3 is TGTGCCAGCAGGGAGGGGACAGGGCGGAACACTGAAGCTTTCTTT. Amino acids: CASREGTGRNTEAFF. The chain combines TRBV5-4 with TRBJ1-1; 9 nucleotides align to TRBD1. J gave up 1 base and V 5 bases, and 6 bases lay outside the gene matches. Germline V lookup: CDR1 SGHNT, CDR2 YYREEE (reference sequence). CDR3 size: 15 residues.

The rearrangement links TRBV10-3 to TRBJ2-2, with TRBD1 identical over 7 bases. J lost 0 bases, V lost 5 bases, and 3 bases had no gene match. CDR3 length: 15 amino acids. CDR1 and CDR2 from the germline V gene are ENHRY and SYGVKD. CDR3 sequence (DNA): TGTGCCATCAGTCGACAGGGATCGAACACCGGGGAGCTGTTTTTT. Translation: CAISRQGSNTGELFF.

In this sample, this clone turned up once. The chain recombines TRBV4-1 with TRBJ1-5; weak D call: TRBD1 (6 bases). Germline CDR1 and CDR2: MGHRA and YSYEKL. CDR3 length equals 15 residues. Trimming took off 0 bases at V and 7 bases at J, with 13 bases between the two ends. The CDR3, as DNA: TGCGCCAGCAGCCAAGAGAAGGGTGGGGGCCAGCCCCAGCATTTT. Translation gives CASSQEKGGGQPQHF.

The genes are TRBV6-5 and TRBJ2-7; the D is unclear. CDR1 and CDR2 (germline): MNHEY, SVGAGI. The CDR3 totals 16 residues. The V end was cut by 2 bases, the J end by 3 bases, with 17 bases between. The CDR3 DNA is TGTGCCAGCAGTTACACCCGAACCAAGAGGAGCTACGAGCAGTACTTC. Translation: CASSYTRTKRSYEQYF.

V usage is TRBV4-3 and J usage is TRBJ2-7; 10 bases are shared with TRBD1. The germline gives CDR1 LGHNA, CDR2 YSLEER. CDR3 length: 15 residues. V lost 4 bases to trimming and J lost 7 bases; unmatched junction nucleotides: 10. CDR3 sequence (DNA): TGCGCCAGCAGCCGTTTTGGGACAGGGGCCTTGGAGCAGTACTTC. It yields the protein CASSRFGTGALEQYF.

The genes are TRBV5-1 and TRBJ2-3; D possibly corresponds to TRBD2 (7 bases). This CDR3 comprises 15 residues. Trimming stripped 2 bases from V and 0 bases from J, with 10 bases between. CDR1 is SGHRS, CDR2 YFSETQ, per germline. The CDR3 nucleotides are TGCGCCAGCAGCTTCGGGGGGCCTAGCACAGATACGCAGTATTTT. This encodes CASSFGGPSTDTQYF.

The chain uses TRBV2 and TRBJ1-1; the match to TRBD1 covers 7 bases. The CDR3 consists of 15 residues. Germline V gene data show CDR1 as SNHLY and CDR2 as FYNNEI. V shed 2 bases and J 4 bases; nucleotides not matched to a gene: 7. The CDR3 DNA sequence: TGTGCCAGCAGTGAATTGGCAGGGGGAGGCACTGAAGCTTTCTTT. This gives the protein CASSELAGGGTEAFF.

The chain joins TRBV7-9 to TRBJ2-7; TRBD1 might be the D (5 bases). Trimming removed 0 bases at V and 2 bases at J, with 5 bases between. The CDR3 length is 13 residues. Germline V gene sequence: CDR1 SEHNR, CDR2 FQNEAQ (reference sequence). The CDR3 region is CASSLAGAYEQYF. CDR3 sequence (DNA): TGTGCCAGCAGCTTAGCAGGGGCCTACGAGCAGTACTTC.